Below, one TCR beta chain is given with its context. Its antigen is not known. The data derive from a study of cytomegalovirus exposure and HLA in healthy donors. Overall study results and limits: It was in a later analysis that TCR association rates were seen to vary by HLA locus, highest for DRB1 and lowest for HLA-C. A later analysis linked a missense DCLRE1C variant to TCR beta V- and J-gene trimming.

Germline loops: CDR1 MNHEY, CDR2 SVGAGI. The CDR3 totals 13 residues. J gave up 10 bases and V 6 bases, and 11 bases lay outside the gene matches. 13 Jbeta primers and 60 Vbeta primers were used for the PCR. Repertoires were generated with immunoSEQ multiplex PCR, while TCRdb's copy carries only in-frame clones and drops some. The data show some 80,000 clones, roughly 79% seen once. The specimen sequenced was PBMCs. The receptor was isolated from a man younger than 30 in good health and CMV-seropositive. The chain has TRBV6-5 and TRBJ1-1; 7 bases are shared with TRBD1. DNA for the CDR3: TGTGCCAGCAGACAGGGACAGCGCTTGCGAGCTTTCTTT. Amino acid sequence: CASRQGQRLRAFF.